A single sample gave rise to the 6 T cell receptor beta chains below, sequenced in a study of CD8 T cells in Susac syndrome. The RNA input was roughly 0.45 to 1 ug, and it was reverse transcribed with random hexamers. One entry per CDR3 protein results from TCRdb running MiXCR on the immunoSEQ multiplex PCR reads. This sample carries approximately 120,000 distinct CDR3 sequences, 90% to 98% of them seen once, and the ten largest clones take about 0.095%. The material sequenced was CD4+ T cells from PBMCs. All receptors derive from a human donor in good health.

The rearrangement links TRBV5-6 to TRBJ2-1; tentatively, D is TRBD1 or TRBD2 (5 bases each). In germline, CDR1 is SGHDT, CDR2 YYEEEE. The ends were cut back, 5 bases at V and 2 bases at J, with 17 bases in the middle. The CDR3 contains 16 residues. CDR3 residues: CASRKGTGNPYNEQFF. The CDR3 DNA sequence: TGTGCCAGCAGAAAAGGGACGGGAAATCCCTACAATGAGCAGTTCTTC.

This chain links TRBV6-1 with TRBJ2-7; 8 nucleotides match TRBD1. CDR1 and CDR2 (germline): MNHNS, SASEGT. This CDR3 has 14 residues. V trimming: 6 bases; J trimming: 1 base; junction bases outside the gene matches: 5. The CDR3 loop reads CASRGQGLSYEQYF. The CDR3 nucleotides read TGTGCCAGCAGAGGACAGGGCCTTTCCTACGAGCAGTACTTC.

The chain recombines TRBV20-1 with TRBJ2-1; 9 bases are shared with TRBD1. Trimming cost V 5 bases and J 5 bases; bases outside gene matches: 7. This CDR3 is built from 14 residues. Germline assignment: CDR1 DFQATT and CDR2 SNEGSKA (reference sequence). The CDR3 nucleotides are TGCAGTGCTCCCAGGGACAGGGTAAACAATGAGCAGTTCTTC. Residues: CSAPRDRVNNEQFF.

This chain uses TRBV6-1 with TRBJ1-6; 7 nucleotides match TRBD1. J was trimmed by 10 bases and V by 5 bases; bases with no gene match: 5. Germline V gene data show CDR1 as MNHNS and CDR2 as SASEGT. The CDR3 extends over 13 amino acids. The CDR3 here is CASSLDRDSPLHF. In DNA, the CDR3 is TGTGCCAGCAGTCTTGACAGGGACTCACCCCTCCACTTT.

V gene TRBV29-1 combines with J gene TRBJ2-7, with 8 bases that match TRBD2. Per the germline V gene, CDR1 is SQVTM and CDR2 is ANQGSEA. Trimming cost V 3 bases and J 3 bases; bases outside gene matches: 13. This CDR3 is 16 amino acids long. CDR3 protein: CSVDGYSGKGIYEQYF. CDR3 DNA sequence: TGCAGCGTTGACGGCTATAGCGGGAAGGGAATCTACGAGCAGTACTTC.

The rearrangement joins TRBV2 to TRBJ2-5; D is unclear. The V and J ends lost 2 bases and 2 bases respectively, with 9 bases between them. The CDR3 sequence is 14 residues long. Germline CDR1 and CDR2: SNHLY and FYNNEI. The CDR3 DNA is TGTGCCAGCAGTGAACCCAACAGACAAGAGACCCAGTACTTC. Amino acid sequence: CASSEPNRQETQYF. Drawing the rest from reference TRBV2 and TRBJ2-5, the complete variable domain is EPEVTQTPSHQVTQMGQEVILRCVPISNHLYFYWYRQILGQKVEFLVSFYNNEISEKSEIFDDQFSVERPDGSNFTLKIRSTKLEDSAMYFCASSEPNRQETQYFGPGTRLLVL.